This T cell receptor beta chain was retrieved from a study of blood T cell repertoires in COVID-19. Using immunoSEQ multiplex PCR, the repertoire was profiled, and TCRdb retains in-frame clones only, with some absent. This table has about 280,000 clones, around 86% appearing once. V lost 0 bases and J 9 bases, leaving 19 bases between the germline ends. Germline V lookup: CDR1 SGHRS, CDR2 YFSETQ. This CDR3 comprises 15 residues. This chain uses TRBV5-1 with TRBJ2-7; tentatively, D is TRBD1 (5 bases). The receptor comes from a man between 50 and 59 years old with acute or convalescent COVID-19. Sequences were obtained from peripheral blood. The CDR3 coding sequence is TGCGCCAGCAGCTTGGAGGCGAAGCGACAGTCGGTGCAGTACTTC. Its protein product is CASSLEAKRQSVQYF.